The entry that follows covers one T cell receptor beta chain sequence. Per the authors' pipeline: For nucleated cells, counts were estimated from reference gene primer amplification. TCRdb's table, derived via immunoSEQ multiplex PCR, lists solely in-frame clones and lacks some. That table is the source of V, J and clone size, and D and trimming were worked out from the DNA. In the table there are around 130,000 clones, approximately 88% of which are singletons. The data were obtained in a study of blood T cell repertoires in COVID-19. Turning to the study itself: The study drew acute and convalescent COVID-19 samples from the United States, Italy and Spain. T cells, B-cell-depleted T cells, or PBMCs provided the cDNA or gDNA that served as material.

Sequenced material: peripheral blood. The sequence derives from a woman between 25 and 40 years old who had recovered from COVID-19.

Here the CDR3 DNA reads TGTGCCAGCAGTCCAAGCGCAGCGAAGGACTACGAGCAGTACTTC. Translated, it gives CASSPSAAKDYEQYF. This chain links TRBV27 with TRBJ2-7; D unclear. The CDR3 is 15 residues long. CDR1 MNHEY and CDR2 SMNVEV come from the germline V gene (reference sequence). V lost 5 bases and J 3 bases, leaving 17 bases between the germline ends.